The 28 T cell receptor beta chains presented below share a single source sample, sequenced in a study of T cell repertoires in cytomegalovirus infection. TCRdb used MiXCR to reprocess the reads, holding one entry per CDR3 protein. The table shows around 280,000 distinct CDR3 sequences, with around 9.6% occurring only once. The sequenced sample was PBMCs. The receptors derive from a human donor in good health (CMV status not recorded). Some clones in this sample may be carry-over from other donors' samples.

This clonotype was observed at least ten times. This sequence joins TRBV7-6 and TRBJ1-6, with no clear D. The CDR3 length is 15 residues. Germline V lookup: CDR1 SGHVS, CDR2 FNYEAQ. Deletions cut 1 base from V and 5 bases from J, with 9 bases between. The CDR3 loop reads CASSLVQPNNSPLHF. CDR3 in DNA: TGTGCCAGCAGCTTAGTGCAGCCGAATAATTCACCCCTCCACTTT. Full variable domain (remainder filled in from reference TRBV7-6 and TRBJ1-6): GAGVSQSPRYKVTKRGQDVALRCDPISGHVSLYWYRQALGQGPEFLTYFNYEAQQDKSGLPNDRFSAERPEGSISTLTIQRTEQRDSAMYRCASSLVQPNNSPLHFGNGTRLTVT.

This clonotype showed up many times. This chain links TRBV20-1 with TRBJ2-7; 7 bases agree with TRBD2. CDR3 length: 13 amino acids. Germline V gene sequence: CDR1 DFQATT, CDR2 SNEGSKA (reference sequence). In DNA form, the CDR3 reads TGCAGTGCTAGTGGGGGGGGTTCCTCCGAGCAGTACGTC. This sequence encodes CSASGGGSSEQYV.

This clonotype was seen repeatedly, ten times or more. The chain recombines TRBV12-5 with TRBJ2-7; 7 positions agree with TRBD1. The germline V gene has CDR1 LGHNT and CDR2 FRNRAP. CDR3 length: 13 residues. Trimming took 4 bases from V and 3 from J; bases not matched to a gene: 3. The CDR3 DNA is TGTGCTAGTGGTTCGACAGGGATCTACGAGCAGTACGTC. As protein: CASGSTGIYEQYV.

There are many counts of this clonotype. V usage is TRBV6-5 and J usage is TRBJ1-2; D is possibly TRBD1 (6 bases). Trimming cost V 0 bases and J 8 bases, with 13 bases left between them. CDR1 is MNHEY, CDR2 SVGAGI, per germline. There are 14 residues in the CDR3. CDR3 protein: CASSYSLGARGYTF. CDR3 sequence (DNA): TGTGCCAGCAGTTACTCCCTGGGGGCGCGAGGCTACACCTTC.

This clonotype has at least ten counts. V and J are TRBV6-1 and TRBJ2-2; tentatively, D is TRBD1 or TRBD2 (8 bases each). The CDR3 sequence is 18 residues long. Germline CDR1 MNHNS, CDR2 SASEGT. With 5 bases removed from V and 1 base from J, the gap between germline ends came to 20 bases. In DNA form, the CDR3 reads TGTGCCAGCAGTTATGGGCCGGGGGGGACAGGGAACACCGGGGAGCTGTTTTTT. Translating it yields CASSYGPGGTGNTGELFF.

Many counts were recorded for this clonotype. The V gene is TRBV28, the J gene TRBJ2-7; 11 bases are a match to TRBD1. This CDR3 is built from 14 residues. The V and J ends lost 4 bases and 6 bases, in that order; junction bases with no gene match: 5. Germline CDR1 is MDHEN and CDR2 is SYDVKM. DNA for the CDR3: TGTGCCAGCAGTTCCGGACAGGGGGCGCGCGAGCAGTACGTC. Its translation: CASSSGQGAREQYV.

This clonotype has a count of ten or more. This chain links TRBV7-9 with TRBJ1-1; D gene uncertain. Germline V gives CDR1 SEHNR, CDR2 FQNEAQ (reference sequence). V was cut by 5 bases and J by 1 base, with 11 bases left in between. CDR3 size: 14 residues. CDR3 sequence (DNA): TGTGCCAGCAGCCCACCCACCGGGAACACTGAAGCTTTCTTT. Translation: CASSPPTGNTEAFF. Full variable domain (outside the CDR3, taken from reference TRBV7-9 and TRBJ1-1): DTGVSQNPRHKITKRGQNVTFRCDPISEHNRLYWYRQTLGQGPEFLTYFQNEAQLEKSRLLSDRFSAERPKGSFSTLEIQRTEQGDSAMYLCASSPPTGNTEAFFGQGTRLTVV.

This clonotype was seen more than once but under ten times. This chain joins TRBV2 and TRBJ1-4, with 10 bases aligning to TRBD1. Unmatched junction bases numbered 2, after V lost 1 base and J lost 12 bases. The V gene's germline CDR1 is SNHLY and CDR2 FYNNEI. CDR3 size: 13 residues. Written as DNA, the CDR3 is TGTGCCAGCAGTGAAGTGGGGACAGGGGAACTGTTTTTT. Protein product: CASSEVGTGELFF. Looking up the rest from reference TRBV2 and TRBJ1-4 gives the full variable domain: EPEVTQTPSHQVTQMGQEVILRCVPISNHLYFYWYRQILGQKVEFLVSFYNNEISEKSEIFDDQFSVERPDGSNFTLKIRSTKLEDSAMYFCASSEVGTGELFFGSGTQLSVL.

The chain couples TRBV27 to TRBJ1-3, with a possible D match to TRBD1 (6 bases). The length of the CDR3 is 15 residues. Germline assignment: CDR1 MNHEY and CDR2 SMNVEV (reference sequence). Trimming stripped 0 bases from V and 4 bases from J, with 10 bases between. The CDR3 loop is CASSLSGADGNTIYF. The CDR3 DNA sequence: TGTGCCAGCAGTTTATCGGGGGCAGACGGAAACACCATATATTTT.

The V call is TRBV29-1, the J call TRBJ2-5; 12 nucleotides line up with TRBD1. Germline assignment: CDR1 SQVTM and CDR2 ANQGSEA. Trimming removed 3 bases from V and 5 bases from J; junction bases left unmatched: 10. The CDR3 extends over 16 amino acids. The CDR3 DNA follows: TGCAGCGTTGACTTGAGGGACAGGGGGCTGAGGGAGACCCAGTACTTC. Translated: CSVDLRDRGLRETQYF.

This clonotype was counted ten times or more. The rearrangement uses TRBV7-2 and TRBJ2-2; D is unresolved. Looked up from germline, CDR1 is SGHTA and CDR2 is FQGNSA. The CDR3 runs to 18 residues. V lost 0 bases and J lost 5, with 19 bases in between. CDR3 nucleotides: TGTGCCAGCAGCTTAGCTTCCCCTCAGGCATTCGTGACCGGGGAGCTGTTTTTT. This codes for CASSLASPQAFVTGELFF.

This clonotype was found many times. This chain uses TRBV7-2 with TRBJ1-6; D remains ambiguous. The germline V gene has CDR1 SGHTA and CDR2 FQGNSA. The CDR3 runs 14 residues. V gave up 5 bases and J gave up 5 bases, with 10 bases separating them. The CDR3 loop is CASSHREDNSPLHF. The CDR3 DNA sequence: TGTGCCAGCAGCCACCGAGAGGATAATTCACCCCTCCACTTT.

This clonotype was seen repeatedly, ten times or more. The rearrangement joins TRBV20-1 to TRBJ2-1, with D maybe TRBD2 (7 bases). Germline V CDR1 and CDR2: DFQATT, SNEGSKA (reference sequence). The ends were cut back, 0 bases at V and 3 bases at J, with 15 bases in the middle. This CDR3 is built from 16 residues. CDR3 amino acids: CSARDVSGGNYNEQFF. CDR3 bases: TGCAGTGCTAGAGATGTGTCGGGGGGCAACTACAATGAGCAGTTCTTC.

Concerning this clonotype: A much larger clone lies one base from this, so it may be a read error. The genes are TRBV20-1 and TRBJ2-2, with TRBD2 matching 9 bases. The CDR3 is 14 amino acids. Germline V CDR1 and CDR2: DFQATT, SNEGSKA (reference sequence). The CDR3 loop reads CSARDLAGEGELCF. The CDR3 DNA is TGCAGTGCTAGAGATTTAGCGGGGGAAGGGGAGCTGTGTTTT.

There are many counts of this clonotype. This chain uses TRBV6-5 with TRBJ2-5, with a tentative D call TRBD1 (5 bases). Trimming removed 2 bases at V and 5 bases at J, with 15 bases between. The CDR3 sequence is 15 residues long. CDR1 and CDR2 from the germline V gene are MNHEY and SVGAGI. The CDR3 here is CASSYGAGSPETQYF. CDR3 nucleotides: TGTGCCAGCAGTTACGGGGCAGGGTCGCCGGAGACCCAGTACTTC.

J is TRBJ2-7 and V is TRBV23-1, with D tentatively TRBD1 (6 bases). TRBV23-1 belongs to the ORF category, with a function that is uncertain. The V and J ends lost 5 bases and 2 bases respectively, with 10 bases between them. The CDR3 is 13 amino acids. The CDR3 loop reads CASSRQETYEQYF. The CDR3 nucleotides read TGCGCCAGCAGTAGACAGGAGACCTACGAGCAGTACTTC.

A note on this clonotype: Germline and junction disagree at one end, which may indicate a read error. The chain carries TRBV18 and TRBJ1-4; D is uncertain. The CDR3 has 14 amino acids. CDR1 and CDR2 (germline): KGHSH, LQKENI. CDR3 region: CASSQISAREKLLF. CDR3 bases: TGTGCCAGCTCTCAGATCTCAGCTCGAGAAAAACTGTTGTTT.

J is TRBJ1-1 and V is TRBV2; D call uncertain. V was clipped by 6 bases and J by 10 bases, with 15 bases between them. CDR1 and CDR2 from the germline V gene are SNHLY and FYNNEI. The CDR3 sequence is 12 residues long. The CDR3 reads CASRETQLGAFF. The CDR3 DNA reads TGTGCCAGCAGAGAGACACAACTGGGAGCTTTCTTT.

This clonotype has a handful of counts. The J gene is TRBJ2-5, the V gene TRBV28; D is undetermined. V lost 3 bases and J 4 bases, leaving 9 bases between the germline ends. CDR1 is MDHEN and CDR2 is SYDVKM in the germline V gene. The CDR3 sequence is 13 residues long. The CDR3 region is CASSFLEGETQYF. DNA of the CDR3: TGTGCCAGCAGTTTTCTAGAAGGAGAGACCCAGTACTTC. Full variable domain (remainder filled in from reference TRBV28 and TRBJ2-5): DVKVTQSSRYLVKRTGEKVFLECVQDMDHENMFWYRQDPGLGLRLIYFSYDVKMKEKGDIPEGYSVSREKKERFSLILESASTNQTSMYLCASSFLEGETQYFGPGTRLLVL.

The CDR3 coding sequence is TGCAGTGCTCAGGACAGGGGGCGCGTCTACGAGCAGTACGTC. As protein: CSAQDRGRVYEQYV. The chain has TRBV20-1 and TRBJ2-7; the match to TRBD1 covers 11 bases. Germline V gene lookup returns CDR1 DFQATT and CDR2 SNEGSKA (reference sequence). This CDR3 is built from 14 residues. Unmatched junction bases numbered 6, after V lost 5 bases and J lost 3 bases.

This clonotype has a count of ten or more. Germline is not matched at one junction end, which may reflect a read error. The CDR3 coding sequence is TGTGCCAGCAGCTTAGGAGGGACTAGCAATCAGCCCCAGCATTTT. Amino acids: CASSLGGTSNQPQHF. The rearrangement links TRBV5-1 to TRBJ1-5, with D tentatively TRBD1 (5 bases). In germline, CDR1 is SGHRS, CDR2 YFSETQ. CDR3 length equals 15 residues. The variable domain in full, completed from reference TRBV5-1 and TRBJ1-5, reads KAGVTQTPRYLIKTRGQQVTLSCSPISGHRSVSWYQQTPGQGLQFLFEYFSETQRNKGNFPGRFSGRQFSNSRSEMNVSTLELGDSALYLCASSLGGTSNQPQHFGDGTRLSIL.

This clonotype was detected many times. The chain couples TRBV12-3 or TRBV12-4 to TRBJ1-5; the D is unclear. V dropped 5 bases and J dropped 4 bases, with 9 bases sitting between them. This CDR3 is built from 13 residues. The CDR3 reads CASSQWDNQPQHF. The CDR3 nucleotides are TGTGCCAGCAGTCAATGGGATAATCAGCCCCAGCATTTT.

J is TRBJ2-7 and V is TRBV20-1, with D unresolved. The length of the CDR3 is 12 residues. Trimming pared 3 bases from V and 1 base from J, leaving 7 bases between. Germline V lookup: CDR1 DFQATT, CDR2 SNEGSKA (reference sequence). CDR3 protein: CSASQASYEQYF. The CDR3 nucleotides read TGCAGTGCTAGCCAGGCTTCCTACGAGCAGTACTTC.

This clonotype was recorded many times. This chain uses TRBV29-1 with TRBJ1-1; D unresolved. Germline V gene data show CDR1 as SQVTM and CDR2 as ANQGSEA. Trimming removed 0 bases from V and 5 bases from J, with 10 bases in between. This CDR3 is 13 amino acids long. For the CDR3, the DNA is TGCAGCGTTGAAGATCAAGGCCAGACTGAAGCTTTCTTT. Translation gives CSVEDQGQTEAFF.

There are many counts of this clonotype. This chain uses TRBV20-1 with TRBJ2-3, with 15 bases aligning to TRBD2. Germline trimming cut 5 bases from V and 0 bases from J; bases unmatched to any gene: 15. CDR3 length equals 20 residues. The germline V gene has CDR1 DFQATT and CDR2 SNEGSKA (reference sequence). Written as DNA, the CDR3 is TGCAGTGCTCTCTCACCGGGACTAGCGGGGGGCCTGGGGAGCACAGATACGCAGTATTTT. Protein product: CSALSPGLAGGLGSTDTQYF.

This clonotype has at least ten counts. The chain carries TRBV7-6 and TRBJ1-2; 9 bases align to TRBD1. There are 13 residues in the CDR3. The J segment lost 8 bases and the V segment lost 5 bases, leaving 6 bases of the junction unmatched. Per germline, CDR1 SGHVS and CDR2 FNYEAQ. The CDR3 is CASSATGGGGYTF. The CDR3 DNA reads as TGTGCCAGCAGCGCTACAGGGGGCGGCGGCTACACCTTC.

This clonotype was seen repeatedly, ten times or more. The V and J genes are TRBV5-1 and TRBJ1-6; unclear D gene. The germline V gene encodes CDR1 SGHRS and CDR2 YFSETQ. Trimming left V 1 base short and J 9 bases short, with 17 bases between. The CDR3 loop spans 16 amino acids. CDR3: CASSLNLERRSSPLHF. The DNA of the CDR3 is TGCGCCAGCAGCTTGAATCTGGAGCGGAGGAGTTCACCCCTCCACTTT.

The chain is built from TRBV7-2 and TRBJ1-1; TRBD1 matches at 7 bases. J was trimmed by 11 bases and V by 5 bases; bases with no gene match: 11. The CDR3 covers 13 residues. Germline values: CDR1 SGHTA, CDR2 FQGNSA. CDR3 nucleotides: TGTGCCAGCAGCGTGCAGGGGGTCGGTGAGGCTTTCTTT. It translates to CASSVQGVGEAFF.